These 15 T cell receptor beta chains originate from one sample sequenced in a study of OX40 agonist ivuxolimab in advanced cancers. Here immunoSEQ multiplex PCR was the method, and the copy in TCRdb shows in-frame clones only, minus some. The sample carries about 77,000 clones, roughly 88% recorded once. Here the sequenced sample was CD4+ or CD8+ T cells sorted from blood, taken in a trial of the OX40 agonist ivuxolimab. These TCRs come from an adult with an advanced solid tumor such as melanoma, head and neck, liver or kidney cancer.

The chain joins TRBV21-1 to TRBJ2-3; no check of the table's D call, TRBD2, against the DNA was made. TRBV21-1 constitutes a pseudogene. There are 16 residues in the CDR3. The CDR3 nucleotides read TGTGCCAGCACCCAGACTAGCGGGAGGGCTGGTGATACGCAGTATTTT. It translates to CASTQTSGRAGDTQYF.

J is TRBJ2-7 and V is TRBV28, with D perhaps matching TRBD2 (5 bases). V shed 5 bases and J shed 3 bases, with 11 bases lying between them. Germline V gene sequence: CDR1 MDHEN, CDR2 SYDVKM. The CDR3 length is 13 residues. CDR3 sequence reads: CASSRPGFYEQYF. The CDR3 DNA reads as TGTGCCAGCAGTCGCCCGGGGTTCTACGAGCAGTACTTC.

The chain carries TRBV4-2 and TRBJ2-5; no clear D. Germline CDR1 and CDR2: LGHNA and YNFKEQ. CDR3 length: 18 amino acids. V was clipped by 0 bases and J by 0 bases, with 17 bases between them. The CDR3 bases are TGTGCCAGCAGCCAAGAGGGATACACACTCACGTACCAAGAGACCCAGTACTTC. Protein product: CASSQEGYTLTYQETQYF.

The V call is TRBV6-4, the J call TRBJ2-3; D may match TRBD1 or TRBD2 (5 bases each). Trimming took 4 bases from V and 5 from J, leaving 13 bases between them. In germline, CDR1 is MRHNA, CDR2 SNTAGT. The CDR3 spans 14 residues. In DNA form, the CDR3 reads TGTGCCAGCAGTGGACGACTTGGGGGAGATACGCAGTATTTT. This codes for CASSGRLGGDTQYF.

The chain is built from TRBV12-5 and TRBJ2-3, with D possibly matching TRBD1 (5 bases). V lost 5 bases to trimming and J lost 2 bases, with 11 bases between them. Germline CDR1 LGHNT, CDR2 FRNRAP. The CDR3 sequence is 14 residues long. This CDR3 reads CASGKGYITDTQYF. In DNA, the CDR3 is TGTGCTAGTGGTAAGGGGTATATCACAGATACGCAGTATTTT. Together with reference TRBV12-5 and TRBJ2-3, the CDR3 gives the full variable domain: DARVTQTPRHKVTEMGQEVTMRCQPILGHNTVFWYRQTMMQGLELLAYFRNRAPLDDSGMPKDRFSAEMPDATLATLKIQPSEPRDSAVYFCASGKGYITDTQYFGPGTRLTVL.

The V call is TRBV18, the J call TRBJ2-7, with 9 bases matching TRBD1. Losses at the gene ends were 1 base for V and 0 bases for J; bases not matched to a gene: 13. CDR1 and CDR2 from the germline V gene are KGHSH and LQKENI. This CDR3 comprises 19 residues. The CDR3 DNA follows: TGTGCCAGCTCACCACGCTTCCCGGGACAGGGCTCGTCCTCCTACGAGCAGTACTTC. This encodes CASSPRFPGQGSSSYEQYF.

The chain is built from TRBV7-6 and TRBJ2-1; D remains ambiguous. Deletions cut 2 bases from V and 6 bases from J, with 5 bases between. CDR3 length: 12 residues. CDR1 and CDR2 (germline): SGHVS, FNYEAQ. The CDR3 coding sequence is TGTGCCAGCAGCTTAAAGGGCAATGAGCAGTTCTTC. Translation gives CASSLKGNEQFF.

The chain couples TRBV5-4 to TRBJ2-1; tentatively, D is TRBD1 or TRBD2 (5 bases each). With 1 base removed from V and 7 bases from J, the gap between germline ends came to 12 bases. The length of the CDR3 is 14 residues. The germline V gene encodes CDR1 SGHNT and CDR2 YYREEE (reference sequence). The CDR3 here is CASSLRGVSNEQFF. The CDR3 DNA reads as TGTGCCAGCAGCTTGAGAGGGGTTTCTAATGAGCAGTTCTTC.

The CDR3 DNA reads as TGTGCCAGCAGCTCATACAGGGGCCCCAACTATGGCTACACCTTC. It yields the protein CASSSYRGPNYGYTF. This chain links TRBV5-4 with TRBJ1-2, with TRBD1 matching over 7 bases. The V gene end was trimmed by 3 bases and the J gene end by 2 bases; junction bases not matched to a gene: 7. Germline V lookup: CDR1 SGHNT, CDR2 YYREEE (reference sequence). This CDR3 region has 15 residues.

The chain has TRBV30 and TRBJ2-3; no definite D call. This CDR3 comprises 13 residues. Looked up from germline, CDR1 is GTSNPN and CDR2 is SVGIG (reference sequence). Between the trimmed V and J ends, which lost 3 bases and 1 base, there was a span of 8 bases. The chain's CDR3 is CAWRGVRTDTQYF. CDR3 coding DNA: TGTGCCTGGAGAGGAGTACGCACAGATACGCAGTATTTT. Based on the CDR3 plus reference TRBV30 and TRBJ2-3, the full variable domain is SQTIHQWPATLVQPVGSPLSLECTVEGTSNPNLYWYRQAAGRGLQLLFYSVGIGQISSEVPQNLSASRPQDRQFILSSKKLLLSDSGFYLCAWRGVRTDTQYFGPGTRLTVL.

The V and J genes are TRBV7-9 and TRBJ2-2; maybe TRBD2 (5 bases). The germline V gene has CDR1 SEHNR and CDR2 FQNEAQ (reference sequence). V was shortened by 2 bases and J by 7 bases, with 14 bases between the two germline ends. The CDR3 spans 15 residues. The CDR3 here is CASSLMSGVDGELFF. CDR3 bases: TGTGCCAGCAGCTTAATGTCCGGGGTGGACGGGGAGCTGTTTTTT.

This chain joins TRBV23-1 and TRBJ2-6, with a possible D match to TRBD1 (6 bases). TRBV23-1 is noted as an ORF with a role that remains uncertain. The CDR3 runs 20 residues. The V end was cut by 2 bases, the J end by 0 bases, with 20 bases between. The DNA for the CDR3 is TGCGCCAGCAGTCAACCCTGCTGGGACACCATCAACTCTGGGGCCAACGTCCTGACTTTC. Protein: CASSQPCWDTINSGANVLTF.

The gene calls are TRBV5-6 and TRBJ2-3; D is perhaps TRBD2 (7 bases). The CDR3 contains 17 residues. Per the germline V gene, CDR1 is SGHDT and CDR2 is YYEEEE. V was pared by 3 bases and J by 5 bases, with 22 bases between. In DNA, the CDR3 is TGTGCCAGCAGCTCCCTGACGGGGGCGGGAGTGGGAGATACGCAGTATTTT. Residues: CASSSLTGAGVGDTQYF.

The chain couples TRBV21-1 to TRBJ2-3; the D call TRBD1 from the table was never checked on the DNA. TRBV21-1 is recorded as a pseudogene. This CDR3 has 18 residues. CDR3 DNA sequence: TGTGCCAGCAGCAGGCCCCCGTTGGACAGGGACCAGGGAGATACGCAGTATTTT. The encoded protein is CASSRPPLDRDQGDTQYF.

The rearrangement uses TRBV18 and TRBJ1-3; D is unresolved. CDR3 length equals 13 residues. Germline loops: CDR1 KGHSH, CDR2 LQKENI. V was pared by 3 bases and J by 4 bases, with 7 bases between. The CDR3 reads CASSPISGNTIYF. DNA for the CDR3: TGTGCCAGCTCACCCATCTCAGGAAACACCATATATTTT.